The TCR beta chain described here comes from a study of STAT5B mutations in CD4+ large granular lymphocyte leukemia. At the level of the study: The CDR3 'QG' motif was associated with a particular HLA allele among healthy donors.

Healthy controls were blood donor buffy coats. Using immunoSEQ multiplex PCR, the repertoire was profiled, and TCRdb retains in-frame clones only, with some absent. This table holds roughly 29,000 clones, 65% to 85% found once. Trimming stripped 2 bases from V and 7 bases from J, with 8 bases between. CDR1 and CDR2 from the germline V gene are WSHSY and SAAADI. This CDR3 comprises 13 residues. Sequencing used CD4+ T cells from blood buffy coats. This sequence was found in a human donor in good health. The V gene is TRBV10-2, the J gene TRBJ1-4; D gene unclear. The CDR3: CASSEPGSEKLFF. As DNA, the CDR3 is TGCGCCAGCAGTGAGCCGGGGAGTGAAAAACTGTTTTTT.